One sample yielded the 11 T cell receptor beta chains listed below, sequenced in a study of response to subunit inactivated influenza vaccine. MiXCR was run by TCRdb on the RT-PCR reads, yielding one entry per CDR3 protein. The sample has around 490,000 distinct CDR3 sequences, less than 8% seen once; the top ten hold approximately 13%. The sample consisted of PBMCs from blood, taken roughly 24 months after vaccination. The receptors originated from a man between 50 and 70 years old who received an inactivated influenza vaccine.

This clonotype turned up a few times. The V and J genes are TRBV4-2 and TRBJ2-4, with 9 bases fitting TRBD2. The CDR3 consists of 23 residues. From germline, CDR1 is LGHNA and CDR2 YNFKEQ. J gave up 0 bases and V 4 bases, and 25 bases lay outside the gene matches. The CDR3 sequence: CASSPRRTLAGGKANLAKNIQYF. DNA of the CDR3: TGTGCCAGCAGCCCCCGGCGAACGCTCGCGGGAGGGAAGGCCAATCTAGCCAAAAACATTCAGTACTTC.

This clonotype was observed at least ten times. This chain uses TRBV18 with TRBJ1-1; D gene ambiguous. V lost 8 bases and J 1 base, leaving 5 bases between the germline ends. The CDR3 sequence is 11 residues long. From germline, CDR1 is KGHSH and CDR2 LQKENI. The CDR3 is CASQQNTEAFF. The CDR3 bases are TGTGCCAGCCAACAGAACACTGAAGCTTTCTTT. The full variable domain, its missing parts supplied by reference TRBV18 and TRBJ1-1, is NAGVMQNPRHLVRRRGQEARLRCSPMKGHSHVYWYRQLPEEGLKFMVYLQKENIIDESGMPKERFSAEFPKEGPSILRIQQVVRGDSAAYFCASQQNTEAFFGQGTRLTVV.

In nucleotides, the CDR3 is TGCGCCAGCAGCTTGGGTAGGGACAGGACAACTAATGAAAAACTGTTTTTT. Protein sequence: CASSLGRDRTTNEKLFF. This chain links TRBV5-1 with TRBJ1-4, with 8 bases that match TRBD1. V trimming: 0 bases; J trimming: 0 bases; junction bases outside the gene matches: 4. CDR1 and CDR2 from the germline V gene are SGHRS and YFSETQ. This CDR3 is built from 17 residues.

This clonotype was counted only a few times. The CDR3 DNA is TGTGCCAGCAGTTACTCGCGACTAGTTTCCCCGCAGTATTTT. Translated, it gives CASSYSRLVSPQYF. The chain carries TRBV6-5 and TRBJ2-3; tentative D call: TRBD2 (6 bases). Germline values: CDR1 MNHEY, CDR2 SVGAGI. V lost 0 bases to trimming and J lost 10 bases, with 14 bases between them. The CDR3 is 14 residues long.

This clonotype came up a few times. The chain employs TRBV12-3 or TRBV12-4 and TRBJ2-1, with 7 bases that match TRBD2. There are 15 residues in the CDR3. The V and J ends lost 1 base and 9 bases, in that order; junction bases with no gene match: 9. The CDR3 DNA is TGTGCCAGCAGTTTAGGGAGCGGGGCTAACGGTGAGCAGTTCTTC. It is translated as CASSLGSGANGEQFF.

This clonotype was observed a few times. The V and J genes are TRBV29-1 and TRBJ1-2, with 9 bases that match TRBD1. Trimming cost V 2 bases and J 8 bases; bases outside gene matches: 6. Looked up from germline, CDR1 is SQVTM and CDR2 is ANQGSEA. CDR3 size: 13 residues. This chain's CDR3 is CSVEITGGKGYTF. The CDR3 nucleotides read TGCAGCGTTGAAATAACAGGGGGCAAGGGCTACACCTTC.

There are many counts of this clonotype. This rearrangement joins TRBV4-1 to TRBJ2-7; TRBD2 matches 13 bases. Trimming cost V 2 bases and J 7 bases; bases outside gene matches: 17. Germline lookup yields CDR1 MGHRA and CDR2 YSYEKL. The CDR3 consists of 19 residues. The chain's CDR3 is CASSQLTRTSGGSRKEQYF. As DNA, the CDR3 is TGCGCCAGCAGCCAACTCACCCGGACTAGCGGGGGCAGCCGAAAGGAGCAGTACTTC.

The chain uses TRBV24-1 and TRBJ2-5; TRBD1 matches 9 bases. There are 15 residues in the CDR3. V was pared by 1 base and J by 5 bases, with 4 bases of the junction left unmatched. The germline CDR1 and CDR2 sequences are KGHDR and SFDVKD. The CDR3 region is CATSDFGTGRETQYF. The CDR3 region has the DNA TGTGCCACCAGTGATTTCGGGACAGGGCGTGAGACCCAGTACTTC.

This clonotype was observed a single time. This clone may be a read error of a much larger clone one base away. This chain joins TRBV20-1 and TRBJ2-3; the D is unclear. This CDR3 is 12 amino acids long. CDR1 and CDR2 (germline): DFQATT, SNEGSKA (reference sequence). V was clipped by 0 bases and J by 2 bases, with 3 bases between them. The CDR3 DNA follows: TGCAGTGCTAGAGACATCACAGATACGCAGTATTTT. Amino acid sequence: CSARDITDTQYF.

The sample holds a few counts of this clonotype. J is TRBJ2-7 and V is TRBV5-1, with 7 bases matching TRBD1. Trimming at V came to 0 bases and at J to 5 bases, leaving 8 bases not matched to a gene. Germline CDR1 SGHRS, CDR2 YFSETQ. The CDR3 runs to 15 residues. CDR3 sequence (DNA): TGCGCCAGCAGCTTGGGGGCAGGGGGTCCCGACGAGCAGTACTTC. Protein sequence: CASSLGAGGPDEQYF.

This chain connects TRBV23-1 to TRBJ2-7, with TRBD2 matching 7 bases. TRBV23-1 is an open reading frame whose function is uncertain. CDR3 size: 15 residues. J lost 2 bases, V lost 2 bases, and 6 bases had no gene match. DNA of the CDR3: TGCGCCAGCAGTCAAAGGGCTGCGGGGGCCTACGAGCAGTACTTC. This gives the protein CASSQRAAGAYEQYF.